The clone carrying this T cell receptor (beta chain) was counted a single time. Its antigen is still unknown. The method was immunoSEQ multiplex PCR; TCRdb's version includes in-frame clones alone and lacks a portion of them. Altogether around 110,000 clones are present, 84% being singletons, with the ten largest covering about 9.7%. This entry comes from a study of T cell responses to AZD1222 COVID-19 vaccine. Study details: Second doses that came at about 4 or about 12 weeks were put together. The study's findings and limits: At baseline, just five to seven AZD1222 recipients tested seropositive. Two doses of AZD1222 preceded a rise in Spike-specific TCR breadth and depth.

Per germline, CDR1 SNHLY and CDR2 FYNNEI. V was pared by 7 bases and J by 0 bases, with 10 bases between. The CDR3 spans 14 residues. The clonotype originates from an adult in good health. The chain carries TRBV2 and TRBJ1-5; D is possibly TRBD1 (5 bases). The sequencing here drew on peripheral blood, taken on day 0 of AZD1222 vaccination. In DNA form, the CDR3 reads TGTGCCAGCACGGGGGGGACTAGCAATCAGCCCCAGCATTTT. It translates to CASTGGTSNQPQHF.